Shown below are 23 T cell receptor beta chains from a single sample sequenced in a study of CD8 T cells in Susac syndrome. After extraction with the RNeasy kit, roughly 0.45 to 1 ug of the RNA was reverse transcribed using random hexamers. MiXCR, run by TCRdb on the immunoSEQ multiplex PCR reads, gives a single entry per CDR3 protein. The data hold approximately 110,000 distinct CDR3 sequences, with 80% to 95% observed a single time. Sequencing was carried out using CD8+ T cells from PBMCs. These TCRs come from a human donor with multiple sclerosis.

The chain joins TRBV7-2 to TRBJ2-1; tentatively, D is TRBD1 or TRBD2 (5 bases each). V was clipped by 5 bases and J by 7 bases, with 15 bases between them. Germline CDR1 reads SGHTA; CDR2 reads FQGNSA. The CDR3 contains 14 residues. The DNA of the CDR3 is TGTGCCAGCAGCCCGCCCTACGGGGCTAATGAGCAGTTCTTC. Its protein product is CASSPPYGANEQFF.

The CDR3 DNA sequence: TGCGCCAGCAGCCAGGTGGAGGGGACCCTAGAGACCCAGTACTTC. It codes for CASSQVEGTLETQYF. The chain combines TRBV4-1 with TRBJ2-5, with D possibly matching TRBD2 (6 bases). V shed 3 bases and J shed 4 bases, with 15 bases lying between them. CDR1 MGHRA and CDR2 YSYEKL come from the germline V gene. The CDR3 is 15 amino acids.

V and J are TRBV19 and TRBJ2-3; 8 bases are a match to TRBD1. Losses at the gene ends were 5 bases for V and 2 bases for J; bases not matched to a gene: 9. Germline V CDR1 and CDR2: LNHDA, SQIVND (reference sequence). The CDR3 is 16 amino acids. The CDR3, as DNA: TGTGCCAGTAGTTCCAGGGGGCCGGGAACCACAGATACGCAGTATTTT. Its translation: CASSSRGPGTTDTQYF.

The chain combines TRBV28 with TRBJ1-5; tentatively, D is TRBD1 (5 bases). Trimming cost V 3 bases and J 7 bases, with 13 bases left between them. This CDR3 is built from 14 residues. CDR1 and CDR2 (germline): MDHEN, SYDVKM. CDR3 residues: CASSFRVRGQPQHF. DNA for the CDR3: TGTGCCAGCAGTTTCAGGGTACGAGGCCAGCCCCAGCATTTT.

This sequence joins TRBV25-1 and TRBJ1-1, with unresolved D. Germline-derived CDR1 and CDR2 are MGHDK and SYGVNS. V was pared by 1 base and J by 4 bases, with 10 bases between. The CDR3 covers 14 residues. The chain's CDR3 is CASSESVSGTEAFF. CDR3 coding DNA: TGTGCCAGCAGTGAATCCGTCTCGGGCACTGAAGCTTTCTTT.

The chain combines TRBV20-1 with TRBJ1-2; possibly TRBD1 for D (5 bases). Germline lookup yields CDR1 DFQATT and CDR2 SNEGSKA (reference sequence). Trimming stripped 2 bases from V and 3 bases from J, with 10 bases between. The CDR3 runs 13 residues. The CDR3: CSARSQGDYGYTF. DNA for the CDR3: TGCAGTGCTAGATCCCAGGGTGACTATGGCTACACCTTC.

The V call is TRBV29-1, the J call TRBJ1-1; D not resolved. V dropped 2 bases and J dropped 3 bases, with 7 bases sitting between them. The CDR3 runs to 12 residues. CDR1 and CDR2 (germline): SQVTM, ANQGSEA. The chain's CDR3 is CSVEREDTEAFF. CDR3 in DNA: TGCAGCGTTGAAAGGGAGGACACTGAAGCTTTCTTT.

The chain uses TRBV5-4 and TRBJ2-4; TRBD1 matches 7 bases. V was pared by 4 bases and J by 0 bases, with 7 bases of the junction left unmatched. The CDR3 extends over 16 amino acids. CDR1 is SGHNT and CDR2 is YYREEE in the germline V gene (reference sequence). Here the CDR3 reads CASSLDRELAKNIQYF. CDR3 sequence (DNA): TGTGCCAGCAGCCTAGACAGGGAACTAGCCAAAAACATTCAGTACTTC.

This chain uses TRBV7-9 with TRBJ2-6; D call uncertain. Between the trimmed V and J ends, which lost 4 bases and 0 bases, there was a span of 13 bases. Germline V CDR1 and CDR2: SEHNR, FQNEAQ (reference sequence). This CDR3 comprises 17 residues. CDR3 in DNA: TGTGCCAGCAGCTCCGGAAGTAGTAGCTCTGGGGCCAACGTCCTGACTTTC. This codes for CASSSGSSSSGANVLTF.

The V and J genes are TRBV4-1 and TRBJ2-7; D is possibly TRBD1 (6 bases). Germline CDR1 MGHRA, CDR2 YSYEKL. Trimming stripped 0 bases from V and 5 bases from J, with 17 bases between. CDR3 length: 16 residues. Here the CDR3 DNA reads TGCGCCAGCAGCCAAGATGCGGCAGGGGTGTTTGACGAGCAGTACTTC. Protein: CASSQDAAGVFDEQYF.

This clonotype was counted a single time. This chain uses TRBV13 with TRBJ1-1, with no clear D. Germline CDR1 reads PRHDT; CDR2 reads FYEKMQ (reference sequence). V lost 1 base and J 11 bases, leaving 14 bases between the germline ends. The CDR3 contains 13 residues. The CDR3 nucleotides read TGTGCCAGCAGCTTAGCTCGGCCCTCCGGGGCTTTCTTT. Translated: CASSLARPSGAFF. The full variable domain, in which reference TRBV13 and TRBJ1-1 provide the parts outside the CDR3, is AAGVIQSPRHLIKEKRETATLKCYPIPRHDTVYWYQQGPGQDPQFLISFYEKMQSDKGSIPDRFSAQQFSDYHSELNMSSLELGDSALYFCASSLARPSGAFFGQGTRLTVV.

V usage is TRBV6-6 and J usage is TRBJ2-1, with 7 bases that match TRBD1. Looked up from germline, CDR1 is MNHNY and CDR2 is SVGAGI (reference sequence). J was trimmed by 0 bases and V by 6 bases; bases with no gene match: 5. The CDR3 is made up of 15 amino acids. CDR3 bases: TGTGCCAGCAGCCACCGGGACAGCTCCTACAATGAGCAGTTCTTC. Encoded protein: CASSHRDSSYNEQFF.

This chain uses TRBV24-1 with TRBJ2-4; D perhaps matches TRBD1 (6 bases). This CDR3 is 17 amino acids long. V lost 9 bases to trimming and J lost 0 bases, with 20 bases between them. The V gene's germline CDR1 is KGHDR and CDR2 SFDVKD. CDR3 in amino acids: CATPEGAGVIAKNIQYF. The CDR3 bases are TGTGCCACCCCCGAGGGCGCAGGGGTTATAGCCAAAAACATTCAGTACTTC.

J is TRBJ2-7 and V is TRBV6-1; the match to TRBD1 covers 9 bases. CDR1 MNHNS and CDR2 SASEGT come from the germline V gene. There are 15 residues in the CDR3. V lost 2 bases and J lost 3; bases outside the gene matches: 5. The CDR3 loop is CASSEIGTGHYEQYV. CDR3 bases: TGTGCCAGCAGTGAAATCGGGACAGGGCACTACGAGCAGTACGTC.

The CDR3 DNA follows: TGTGCCAGCAGTCCCTGGACAGGGGACCCCTATGGCTACACCTTC. Translated: CASSPWTGDPYGYTF. The V gene is TRBV12-3 or TRBV12-4, the J gene TRBJ1-2, with 9 bases aligning to TRBD1. This CDR3 contains 15 residues. With 5 bases clipped from V and 4 bases from J, the junction kept 8 bases outside the gene matches.

This clonotype was detected once. The chain recombines TRBV29-1 with TRBJ1-1; 11 nucleotides agree with TRBD1. This CDR3 is built from 12 residues. Germline CDR1 reads SQVTM; CDR2 reads ANQGSEA. The CDR3 sequence: CSAGTGGTEAFF. The CDR3 bases are TGCAGTGCCGGGACAGGGGGGACTGAAGCTTTCTTT.

CDR3: CASTFRGWETQYF. For the CDR3, the DNA is TGTGCCAGCACCTTCCGGGGATGGGAGACCCAGTACTTC. V and J are TRBV12-3 or TRBV12-4 and TRBJ2-5; tentatively, D is TRBD2 (5 bases). The ends were cut back, 7 bases at V and 5 bases at J, with 14 bases in the middle. The CDR3 covers 13 residues.

The rearrangement joins TRBV6-2 or TRBV6-3 to TRBJ2-1; 10 bases are shared with TRBD2. The CDR3 has 17 amino acids. The junction had 10 bases not matched to a gene; V was cut back by 2 bases and J by 6 bases. Germline V lookup: CDR1 MNHEY, CDR2 SVGEGT. The CDR3 bases are TGTGCCAGCAGTTACCCATGGGCTAGCGGGAGTTTCAATGAGCAGTTCTTC. This sequence encodes CASSYPWASGSFNEQFF.

V gene TRBV5-6 combines with J gene TRBJ1-5; D possibly corresponds to TRBD1 (6 bases). With 0 bases removed from V and 7 bases from J, the gap between germline ends came to 11 bases. The CDR3 covers 14 residues. From germline, CDR1 is SGHDT and CDR2 YYEEEE. DNA for the CDR3: TGTGCCAGCAGCTTGGATGGGGGCACGCAGCCCCAGCATTTT. Translating it yields CASSLDGGTQPQHF.

The V gene is TRBV18, the J gene TRBJ2-2; no reliable D call. Germline loops: CDR1 KGHSH, CDR2 LQKENI. The V end lost 3 bases, the J end lost 8 bases, and 22 bases lay between the germline ends. The CDR3 runs to 17 residues. CDR3 loop: CASSPGEFHRPRGELFF. The CDR3 DNA follows: TGTGCCAGCTCACCTGGAGAGTTCCACCGACCAAGGGGGGAGCTGTTTTTT. The whole variable domain, filled in from reference TRBV18 and TRBJ2-2, reads NAGVMQNPRHLVRRRGQEARLRCSPMKGHSHVYWYRQLPEEGLKFMVYLQKENIIDESGMPKERFSAEFPKEGPSILRIQQVVRGDSAAYFCASSPGEFHRPRGELFFGEGSRLTVL.

The V and J genes are TRBV12-3 or TRBV12-4 and TRBJ1-5; perhaps TRBD1 as D (5 bases). V was shortened by 5 bases and J by 5 bases, with 16 bases between the two germline ends. This CDR3 comprises 15 residues. DNA of the CDR3: TGTGCCAGCAGTCGCCCAGGGATGGGGGATCAGCCCCAGCATTTT. Translated, it gives CASSRPGMGDQPQHF.

In this sample, this clonotype turned up once. The chain recombines TRBV4-2 with TRBJ2-5; tentative D call: TRBD2 (6 bases). The germline V and J ends were trimmed by 5 bases and 5 bases, with 12 bases remaining between them. This CDR3 comprises 13 residues. Per germline, CDR1 LGHNA and CDR2 YNFKEQ. CDR3 residues: CASSGRGWETQYF. Here the CDR3 DNA reads TGTGCCAGCAGCGGCCGGGGGTGGGAGACCCAGTACTTC.

This clonotype was counted a single time. J is TRBJ1-3 and V is TRBV7-2; TRBD1 matches at 7 bases. Losses at the gene ends were 5 bases for V and 4 bases for J; bases not matched to a gene: 8. CDR1 SGHTA and CDR2 FQGNSA come from the germline V gene. This CDR3 has 15 residues. Here the CDR3 DNA reads TGTGCCAGCAGCCCACAGGGGACCAGAGGAAACACCATATATTTT. It yields the protein CASSPQGTRGNTIYF. The full variable domain, its missing parts supplied by reference TRBV7-2 and TRBJ1-3, is GAGVSQSPSNKVTEKGKDVELRCDPISGHTALYWYRQSLGQGLEFLIYFQGNSAPDKSGLPSDRFSAERTGGSVSTLTIQRTQQEDSAVYLCASSPQGTRGNTIYFGEGSWLTVV.